Detailed here is one T cell receptor (beta chain). Germline CDR1 is SGHVS and CDR2 is FQNEAQ. The CDR3 length is 16 residues. Unmatched junction bases numbered 11, after V lost 5 bases and J lost 7 bases. This sample was included in a study of OX40 agonist ivuxolimab in advanced cancers. Study overall: Patients were dosed with the agonistic anti-OX40 (CD134) antibody ivuxolimab. Dosing consisted of intravenous ivuxolimab at 0.01 to 10 mg/kg every 2 weeks. Averaging approximately 60 years in age, with a range of 23 to 79, the cohort was around 87% male.

Profiling relied on immunoSEQ multiplex PCR, and the TCRdb table lists in-frame clones only, not all of them. The sample contains around 63,000 clones, roughly nine tenths of which appear only once. The receptor was isolated from an adult with an advanced solid tumor such as melanoma, head and neck, liver or kidney cancer. V is TRBV7-8 and J is TRBJ2-1; 10 nucleotides line up with TRBD1. The material was CD4+ or CD8+ T cells sorted from blood, obtained in a trial of the OX40 agonist ivuxolimab. The CDR3 DNA sequence: TGTGCCAGCAGCCCCAGAGACAGGGGGCGCGAGAATGAGCAGTTCTTC. Residues: CASSPRDRGRENEQFF.